The clone carrying this T cell receptor beta chain was seen at least ten times. Its matching antigen is unknown. The data were obtained in a study of neurological immune-mediated disorders. Over 170 million TCR-beta sequences from 15-18 subjects came out of each sequencing run. TCRdb passed the 5' RACE reads through MiXCR, listing each CDR3 protein once. The sample includes roughly 100,000 distinct CDR3 sequences, 10% to 12% of them seen just once. Documented time point: longitudinal time-point 3. The study's findings and limits: The study found no CDR3 amino acid sequences shared by expanded clones across subjects, suggesting private repertoires in all groups.

The sample taken for sequencing was PBMCs. The receptor was isolated from a female donor with HTLV-1-associated myelopathy (HAM/TSP).

The CDR3 protein is CASSLDRGTGELFF. CDR3 nucleotide sequence: TGCGCCAGCAGCTTAGACAGGGGAACCGGGGAGCTGTTTTTT. The genes are TRBV5-1 and TRBJ2-2; 8 nucleotides line up with TRBD1. This CDR3 contains 14 residues. CDR1 and CDR2 (germline): SGHRS, YFSETQ. Trimming cost V 2 bases and J 5 bases; bases outside gene matches: 2.